This TCR beta chain was identified in a study of blood T cell repertoires in COVID-19. Deletions cut 10 bases from V and 8 bases from J, with 25 bases between. CDR3 length equals 15 residues. Germline V gene sequence: CDR1 LNHDA, CDR2 SQIVND (reference sequence). TCRdb's copy holds only in-frame clones and misses some; the assay was immunoSEQ multiplex PCR. The profile covers around 98,000 clones, with 82% appearing a single time and about 11% taken by the ten largest. What was sequenced was peripheral blood. This clonotype was sampled from a man between 65 and 85 years old with active or convalescent COVID-19. This chain uses TRBV19 with TRBJ2-3, with D possibly matching TRBD2 (6 bases). The CDR3 region is CATLYWRGLVGTQYF. CDR3 bases: TGTGCCACCCTCTATTGGCGGGGATTGGTTGGTACGCAGTATTTT.